This TCR beta chain is drawn from a study of cytomegalovirus exposure and HLA in healthy donors. V lost 6 bases to trimming and J lost 3 bases, with 14 bases between them. The CDR3 loop spans 15 amino acids. Germline V gene data show CDR1 as MDHEN and CDR2 as SYDVKM. Primers included in the PCR were 60 Vbeta and 13 Jbeta primers. In the original processing: Per a later analysis, the number of unique TCR beta chains was approximately 80 million, of which about 11 million were shared. Sequencing was performed with immunoSEQ multiplex PCR; in TCRdb, only in-frame clones are kept and a portion is missing. V, J and clone size are taken as reported in that table, and D and trimming were inferred from the DNA itself. The repertoire holds about 140,000 clones, roughly 65% seen once, with about 4.1% in the top ten. Notes on the study in general: Specificity of a few CMV-associated chains for CMV antigens was verified in vitro.

With regard to this clone: Antigen specificity is unknown.

The chain is built from TRBV28 and TRBJ2-2; tentatively, D is TRBD1 (5 bases). Input material: PBMCs. The TCR was taken from a man in his fifties or sixties in good health and CMV-seronegative. CDR3 nucleotide sequence: TGTGCCAGCAGGGATCTAGGGGCCTACACCGGGGAGCTGTTTTTT. Translating it yields CASRDLGAYTGELFF.